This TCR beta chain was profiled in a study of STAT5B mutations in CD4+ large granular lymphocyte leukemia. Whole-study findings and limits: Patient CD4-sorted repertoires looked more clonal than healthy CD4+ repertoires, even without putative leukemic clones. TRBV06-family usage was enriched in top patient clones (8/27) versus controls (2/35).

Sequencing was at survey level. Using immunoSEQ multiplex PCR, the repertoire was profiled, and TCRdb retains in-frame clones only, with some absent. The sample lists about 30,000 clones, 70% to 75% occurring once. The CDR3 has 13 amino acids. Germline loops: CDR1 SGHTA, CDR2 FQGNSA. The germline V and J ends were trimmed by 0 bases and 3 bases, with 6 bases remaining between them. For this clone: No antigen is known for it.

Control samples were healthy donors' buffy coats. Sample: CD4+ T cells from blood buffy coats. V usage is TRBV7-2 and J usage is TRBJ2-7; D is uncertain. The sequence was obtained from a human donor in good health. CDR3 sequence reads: CASSLASLYEQYF. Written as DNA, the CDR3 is TGTGCCAGCAGCTTAGCAAGTCTCTACGAGCAGTACTTC.